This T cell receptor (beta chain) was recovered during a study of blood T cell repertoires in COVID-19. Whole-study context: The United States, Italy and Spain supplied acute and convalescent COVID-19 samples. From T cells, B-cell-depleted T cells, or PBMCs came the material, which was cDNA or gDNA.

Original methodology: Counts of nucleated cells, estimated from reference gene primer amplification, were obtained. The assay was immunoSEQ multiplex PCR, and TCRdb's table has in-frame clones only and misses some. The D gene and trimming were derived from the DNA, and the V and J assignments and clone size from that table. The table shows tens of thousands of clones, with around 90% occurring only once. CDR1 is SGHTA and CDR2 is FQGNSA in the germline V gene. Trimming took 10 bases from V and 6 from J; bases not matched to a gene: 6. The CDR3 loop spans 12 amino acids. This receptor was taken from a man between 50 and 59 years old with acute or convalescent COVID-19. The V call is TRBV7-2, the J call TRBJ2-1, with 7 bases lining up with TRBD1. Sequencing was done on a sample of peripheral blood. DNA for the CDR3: TGTGCCATGGGACAGAATCCCAATGAGCAGTTCTTC. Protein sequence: CAMGQNPNEQFF. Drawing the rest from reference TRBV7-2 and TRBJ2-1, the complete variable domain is GAGVSQSPSNKVTEKGKDVELRCDPISGHTALYWYRQSLGQGLEFLIYFQGNSAPDKSGLPSDRFSAERTGGSVSTLTIQRTQQEDSAVYLCAMGQNPNEQFFGPGTRLTVL.